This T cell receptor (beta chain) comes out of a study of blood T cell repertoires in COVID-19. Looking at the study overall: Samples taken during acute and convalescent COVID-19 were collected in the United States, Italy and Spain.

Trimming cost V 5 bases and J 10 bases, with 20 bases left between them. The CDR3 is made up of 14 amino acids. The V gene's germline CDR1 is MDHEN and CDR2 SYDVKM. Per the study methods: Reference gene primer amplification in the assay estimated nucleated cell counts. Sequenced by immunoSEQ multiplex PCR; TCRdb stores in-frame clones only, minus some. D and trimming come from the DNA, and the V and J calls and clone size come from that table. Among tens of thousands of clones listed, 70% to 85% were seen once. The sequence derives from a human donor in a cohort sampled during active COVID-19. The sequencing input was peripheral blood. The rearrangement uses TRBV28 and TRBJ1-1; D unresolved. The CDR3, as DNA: TGTGCCAGCAGTCCCGAACTCGGAGGGAGGGCAGCTTTCTTT. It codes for CASSPELGGRAAFF. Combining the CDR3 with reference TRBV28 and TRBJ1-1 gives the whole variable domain DVKVTQSSRYLVKRTGEKVFLECVQDMDHENMFWYRQDPGLGLRLIYFSYDVKMKEKGDIPEGYSVSREKKERFSLILESASTNQTSMYLCASSPELGGRAAFFGQGTRLTVV.